This entry lists 27 T cell receptor beta chains sequenced from one sample in a study of neurological immune-mediated disorders. MiXCR, run by TCRdb on the 5' RACE reads, gives a single entry per CDR3 protein. The sample gives approximately 84,000 distinct CDR3 sequences, 4.3% of which show up once; less than 7.5% is in the top ten. Time point given: longitudinal time-point 3. Source material: PBMCs. Receptors were obtained from a woman aged 60-75 years with multiple sclerosis.

This clonotype has a count of ten or more. The chain recombines TRBV5-1 with TRBJ2-7; no clear D. V was cut by 4 bases and J by 4 bases, with 12 bases left in between. The CDR3 contains 13 residues. The V gene's germline CDR1 is SGHRS and CDR2 YFSETQ. CDR3 sequence (DNA): TGCGCCAGCAGCGTGGCCCGAGGATACGAGCAGTACTTC. Amino acids: CASSVARGYEQYF.

This clonotype has at least ten counts. V gene TRBV7-2 combines with J gene TRBJ1-2; D possibly corresponds to TRBD1 (5 bases). The CDR3 has 14 residues. Deletions cut 0 bases from V and 8 bases from J, with 13 bases between. The germline CDR1 and CDR2 sequences are SGHTA and FQGNSA. CDR3 DNA: TGTGCCAGCAGCTTAGCCTACCGGGACCCCGGCTACACCTTC. Translating gives CASSLAYRDPGYTF. The full variable domain, its missing parts supplied by reference TRBV7-2 and TRBJ1-2, is GAGVSQSPSNKVTEKGKDVELRCDPISGHTALYWYRQSLGQGLEFLIYFQGNSAPDKSGLPSDRFSAERTGGSVSTLTIQRTQQEDSAVYLCASSLAYRDPGYTFGSGTRLTVV.

The J gene is TRBJ2-7, the V gene TRBV3-1, with D uncertain. CDR1 and CDR2 (germline): LGHDT, YNNKEL (reference sequence). This CDR3 spans 12 amino acids. Between the trimmed V and J ends, which lost 2 bases and 4 bases, there was a span of 6 bases. The CDR3 is CASSQWGYEQYF. As DNA, the CDR3 is TGTGCCAGCAGCCAATGGGGATACGAGCAGTACTTC.

This clonotype was picked up many times. CDR3 in amino acids: CATRYEGVPGQGRVSSYNEQFF. CDR3 sequence (DNA): TGTGCCACCAGATATGAGGGGGTTCCGGGACAGGGGCGCGTAAGCTCCTACAATGAGCAGTTCTTC. V gene TRBV15 combines with J gene TRBJ2-1; 10 bases map to TRBD1. This CDR3 comprises 22 residues. The trim removed 6 bases at V and 0 bases at J, leaving 23 bases unmatched. Germline lookup yields CDR1 LNHNV and CDR2 YYDKDF (reference sequence).

This clonotype was picked up many times. The chain employs TRBV5-1 and TRBJ2-5; D call uncertain. CDR1 and CDR2 from the germline V gene are SGHRS and YFSETQ. V lost 0 bases to trimming and J lost 5 bases, with 5 bases between them. The CDR3 is 12 amino acids. CDR3 bases: TGCGCCAGCAGCTTGGCCCAGGAGACCCAGTACTTC. It encodes CASSLAQETQYF.

There are many counts of this clonotype. This rearrangement joins TRBV11-2 to TRBJ2-3, with TRBD2 identical over 10 bases. V lost 2 bases to trimming and J lost 4 bases; unmatched junction nucleotides: 12. This CDR3 is 18 amino acids long. Per the germline V gene, CDR1 is SGHAT and CDR2 is FQNNGV. The CDR3: CASSLITGGLAAPDTQYF. The CDR3 nucleotides are TGTGCCAGCAGCTTAATAACCGGTGGACTAGCGGCTCCAGATACGCAGTATTTT.

This clonotype was recorded at least ten times. V usage is TRBV7-8 and J usage is TRBJ1-2; D is unresolved. Trimming took off 1 base at V and 2 bases at J, with 8 bases between the two ends. CDR3 length: 14 amino acids. CDR1 is SGHVS, CDR2 FQNEAQ, per germline. CDR3: CASSLVNRNYGYTF. The CDR3 region has the DNA TGTGCCAGCAGCTTAGTTAACCGGAACTATGGCTACACCTTC.

There are many counts of this clonotype. This sequence joins TRBV23-1 and TRBJ1-5; 8 nucleotides line up with TRBD1. TRBV23-1 is an ORF, with its function uncertain. The junction had 10 bases not matched to a gene; V was cut back by 9 bases and J by 6 bases. The CDR3 has 14 residues. CDR3 protein: CARGTDRALQPQHF. CDR3 in DNA: TGCGCCAGGGGAACGGACAGGGCACTTCAGCCCCAGCATTTT.

The J gene is TRBJ2-3, the V gene TRBV6-4; possible D gene TRBD1, 6 bases. V was clipped by 6 bases and J by 2 bases, with 12 bases between them. The length of the CDR3 is 14 residues. Germline V gene lookup returns CDR1 MRHNA and CDR2 SNTAGT. As DNA, the CDR3 is TGTGCCAGCAGGGTCGGACAGAACACAGATACGCAGTATTTT. Encoded protein: CASRVGQNTDTQYF.

This clonotype was observed many times. V gene TRBV28 combines with J gene TRBJ1-5; tentative D call: TRBD1 (5 bases). CDR3 length equals 15 residues. The V and J ends lost 7 bases and 4 bases respectively, with 17 bases between them. The germline CDR1 and CDR2 sequences are MDHEN and SYDVKM. The CDR3 nucleotides are TGTGCCAGCACCTTTAGGCGGGAGGGGAATCAGCCCCAGCATTTT. It is translated as CASTFRREGNQPQHF.

This clonotype was observed at least ten times. The chain combines TRBV20-1 with TRBJ2-1; 13 bases are a match to TRBD2. The CDR3 sequence is 14 residues long. Per germline, CDR1 DFQATT and CDR2 SNEGSKA (reference sequence). The junction had 5 bases not matched to a gene; V was cut back by 6 bases and J by 6 bases. The DNA for the CDR3 is TGCAGTGCAACCGGGACTAGCGGGGTCAATGAGCAGTTCTTC. Protein sequence: CSATGTSGVNEQFF.

The table lists this clonotype with many counts. The rearrangement links TRBV20-1 to TRBJ2-7; the match to TRBD1 covers 7 bases. Trimming cost V 2 bases and J 3 bases; bases outside gene matches: 4. This CDR3 comprises 13 residues. In germline, CDR1 is DFQATT, CDR2 SNEGSKA (reference sequence). The CDR3 reads CSARLDRLYEQYF. CDR3 nucleotides: TGCAGTGCTAGATTGGACAGGCTCTACGAGCAGTACTTC.

Ten or more counts support this clonotype. This chain connects TRBV5-1 to TRBJ1-1; D is undetermined. CDR3 length equals 13 residues. Looked up from germline, CDR1 is SGHRS and CDR2 is YFSETQ. The V end lost 0 bases, the J end lost 1 base, and 4 bases lay between the germline ends. This chain's CDR3 is CASSLAENTEAFF. CDR3 in DNA: TGCGCCAGCAGCTTGGCAGAGAACACTGAAGCTTTCTTT.

For this clonotype: A much bigger clone sits one base away, suggesting this may be a read error. The chain employs TRBV6-1 and TRBJ2-7; unclear D gene. Trimming cost V 5 bases and J 0 bases, with 11 bases left between them. This CDR3 spans 14 amino acids. Germline CDR1 and CDR2: MNHNS and SASEGT. The CDR3 DNA follows: TGTGCCAGCAGTCGTAGCTGGGTCTCCTACGAGCAGTACTTC. Its translation: CASSRSWVSYEQYF.

Many counts were recorded for this clonotype. The chain joins TRBV5-1 to TRBJ2-1, with 15 bases aligning to TRBD2. The V gene's germline CDR1 is SGHRS and CDR2 YFSETQ. Trimming removed 2 bases from V and 1 base from J; junction bases left unmatched: 4. This CDR3 comprises 18 residues. CDR3 coding DNA: TGCGCCAGCAGCTTCGGACTAGCGGGGGGGCTATCCTACAATGAGCAGTTCTTC. As protein: CASSFGLAGGLSYNEQFF.

The CDR3 sequence is CASTTGRHSGNTIYF. The CDR3 DNA is TGTGCCAGCACTACGGGGAGGCACTCTGGAAACACCATATATTTT. The rearrangement uses TRBV12-3 or TRBV12-4 and TRBJ1-3; D remains unclear. The CDR3 is made up of 15 amino acids. V lost 7 bases and J lost 0, with 13 bases in between.

This clonotype has a count of ten or more. The rearrangement links TRBV29-1 to TRBJ1-6, with unresolved D. Trimming cost V 7 bases and J 6 bases, with 10 bases left between them. This CDR3 spans 12 amino acids. The V gene's germline CDR1 is SQVTM and CDR2 ANQGSEA. This CDR3 reads CSALTLNSPLHF. The CDR3 coding sequence is TGCAGCGCTCTGACCCTTAATTCACCCCTCCACTTT.

In its sample, this clonotype was seen many times. The chain recombines TRBV9 with TRBJ2-7, with 7 nucleotides matching TRBD2. Germline CDR1 reads SGDLS; CDR2 reads YYNGEE. This CDR3 has 15 residues. Unmatched junction bases numbered 5, after V lost 0 bases and J lost 2 bases. The DNA for the CDR3 is TGTGCCAGCAGCGTAGCCCCTAGCGGCACCTACGAGCAGTACTTC. Residues: CASSVAPSGTYEQYF.

This clonotype was picked up many times. The V gene is TRBV5-1, the J gene TRBJ1-2, with a tentative D call TRBD1 (6 bases). This CDR3 spans 13 amino acids. Trimming removed 3 bases at V and 4 bases at J, with 10 bases between. CDR1 and CDR2 from the germline V gene are SGHRS and YFSETQ. DNA for the CDR3: TGCGCCAGCAGCTCAGGACAGTCCTATGGCTACACCTTC. Translated, it gives CASSSGQSYGYTF.

This clonotype showed up many times. This chain connects TRBV18 to TRBJ2-7; 7 nucleotides match TRBD1. V lost 6 bases to trimming and J lost 3 bases; unmatched junction nucleotides: 5. The CDR3 is 13 amino acids. Germline lookup yields CDR1 KGHSH and CDR2 LQKENI. The CDR3 DNA reads as TGTGCCAGCTCCGGGACAGACATCTACGAGCAGTACTTC. Translated: CASSGTDIYEQYF.

This clonotype was observed many times. The chain combines TRBV2 with TRBJ2-7; no definite D call. Trimming left V 4 bases short and J 2 bases short, with 9 bases between. There are 13 residues in the CDR3. CDR1 and CDR2 from the germline V gene are SNHLY and FYNNEI. CDR3 amino acids: CASSVPDTYEQYF. The CDR3 DNA reads as TGTGCCAGCAGTGTGCCAGACACCTACGAGCAGTACTTC.

This clonotype has ten or more counts. This CDR3 reads CASTGLAGTGETQYF. The CDR3 DNA follows: TGTGCCAGCACTGGACTAGCGGGGACGGGAGAGACCCAGTACTTC. The rearrangement links TRBV28 to TRBJ2-5; 12 bases line up with TRBD2. The germline gives CDR1 MDHEN, CDR2 SYDVKM. J was trimmed by 4 bases and V by 7 bases; bases with no gene match: 7. The CDR3 has 15 amino acids.

This clonotype came up many times. The rearrangement uses TRBV20-1 and TRBJ2-2; the D gene is possibly TRBD1 (5 bases). This CDR3 has 13 residues. The germline V gene encodes CDR1 DFQATT and CDR2 SNEGSKA (reference sequence). V was cut by 6 bases and J by 3 bases, with 11 bases left in between. CDR3 residues: CSAKDSYTGELFF. Here the CDR3 DNA reads TGCAGTGCAAAAGACAGTTACACCGGGGAGCTGTTTTTT.

This clonotype occurred many times. This chain links TRBV5-1 with TRBJ2-7; D might be TRBD1 (5 bases). V was shortened by 2 bases and J by 2 bases, with 8 bases between the two germline ends. In germline, CDR1 is SGHRS, CDR2 YFSETQ. The CDR3 runs to 13 residues. The CDR3 loop is CASSLSTAYEQYF. The CDR3 nucleotides read TGCGCCAGCAGCTTATCGACAGCCTACGAGCAGTACTTC.

This clonotype was seen repeatedly, ten times or more. V gene TRBV20-1 combines with J gene TRBJ2-1; 12 bases line up with TRBD2. The CDR3 has 15 residues. In germline, CDR1 is DFQATT, CDR2 SNEGSKA (reference sequence). Unmatched junction bases numbered 4, after V lost 1 base and J lost 6 bases. CDR3 in amino acids: CSARAASGGVNEQFF. DNA for the CDR3: TGCAGTGCTAGAGCGGCTAGCGGGGGGGTCAATGAGCAGTTCTTC.

This clonotype showed up many times. The CDR3 region has the DNA TGCGCCAGCAGCCCCGGACTAGCGGGGGGGCCGGACACCGGGGAGCTGTTTTTT. It specifies CASSPGLAGGPDTGELFF. V is TRBV5-1 and J is TRBJ2-2; TRBD2 matches 15 bases. This CDR3 has 18 residues. J gave up 3 bases and V 4 bases, and 7 bases lay outside the gene matches. The germline gives CDR1 SGHRS, CDR2 YFSETQ.

The sample holds many counts of this clonotype. The chain employs TRBV5-1 and TRBJ1-1; 7 bases are shared with TRBD1. V trimming: 7 bases; J trimming: 4 bases; junction bases outside the gene matches: 10. The germline CDR1 and CDR2 sequences are SGHRS and YFSETQ. The CDR3 has 14 amino acids. CDR3 region: CASGRQGEGTEAFF. CDR3 bases: TGCGCCAGCGGCCGACAGGGCGAAGGCACTGAAGCTTTCTTT.